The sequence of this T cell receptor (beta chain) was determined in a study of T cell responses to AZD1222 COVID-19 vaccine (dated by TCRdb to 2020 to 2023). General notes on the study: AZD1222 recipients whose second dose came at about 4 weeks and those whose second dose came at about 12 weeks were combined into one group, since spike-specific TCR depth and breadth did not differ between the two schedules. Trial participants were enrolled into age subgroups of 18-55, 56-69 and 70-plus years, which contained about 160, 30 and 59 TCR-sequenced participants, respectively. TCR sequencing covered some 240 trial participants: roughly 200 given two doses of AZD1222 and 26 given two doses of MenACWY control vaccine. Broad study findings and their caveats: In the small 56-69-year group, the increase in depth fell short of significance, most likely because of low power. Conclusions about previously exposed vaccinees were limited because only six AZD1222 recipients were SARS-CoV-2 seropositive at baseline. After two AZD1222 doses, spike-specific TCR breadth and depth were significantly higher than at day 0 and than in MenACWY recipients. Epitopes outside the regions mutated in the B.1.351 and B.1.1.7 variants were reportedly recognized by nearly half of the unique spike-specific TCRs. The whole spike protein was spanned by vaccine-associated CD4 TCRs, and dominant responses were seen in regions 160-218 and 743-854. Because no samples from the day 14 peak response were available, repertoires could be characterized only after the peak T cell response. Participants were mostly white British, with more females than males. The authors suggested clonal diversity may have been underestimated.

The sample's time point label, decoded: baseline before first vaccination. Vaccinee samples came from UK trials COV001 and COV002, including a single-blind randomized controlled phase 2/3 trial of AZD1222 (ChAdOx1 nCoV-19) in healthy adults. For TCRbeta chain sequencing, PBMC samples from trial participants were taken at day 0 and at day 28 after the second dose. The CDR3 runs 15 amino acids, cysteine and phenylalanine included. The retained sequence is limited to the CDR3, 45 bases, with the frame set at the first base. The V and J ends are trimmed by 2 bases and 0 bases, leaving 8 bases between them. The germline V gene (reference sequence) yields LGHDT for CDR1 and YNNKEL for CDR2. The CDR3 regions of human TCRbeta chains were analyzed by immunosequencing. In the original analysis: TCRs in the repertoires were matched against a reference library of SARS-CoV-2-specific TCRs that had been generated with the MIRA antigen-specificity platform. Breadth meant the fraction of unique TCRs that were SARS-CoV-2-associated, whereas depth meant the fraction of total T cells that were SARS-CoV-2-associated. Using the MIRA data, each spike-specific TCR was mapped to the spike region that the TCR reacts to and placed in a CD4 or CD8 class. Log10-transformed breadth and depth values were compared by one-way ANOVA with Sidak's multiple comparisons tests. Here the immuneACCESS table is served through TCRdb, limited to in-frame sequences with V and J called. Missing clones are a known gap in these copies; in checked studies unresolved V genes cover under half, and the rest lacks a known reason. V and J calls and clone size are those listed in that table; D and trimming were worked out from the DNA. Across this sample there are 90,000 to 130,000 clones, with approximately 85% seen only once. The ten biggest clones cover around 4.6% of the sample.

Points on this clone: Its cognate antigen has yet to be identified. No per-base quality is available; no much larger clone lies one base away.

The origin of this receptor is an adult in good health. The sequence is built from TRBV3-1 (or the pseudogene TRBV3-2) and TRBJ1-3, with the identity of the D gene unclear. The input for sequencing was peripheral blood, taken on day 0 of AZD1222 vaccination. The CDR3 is CASSQIMSSGNTIYF. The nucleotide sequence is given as TGTGCCAGCAGCCAAATCATGAGCTCTGGAAACACCATATATTTT.